This T cell receptor (beta chain) was profiled in a study of tumor-infiltrating lymphocytes in primary liver carcinoma. A constant-region primer primed TCR beta cDNA synthesis from about 490 ng of total RNA. Modified slightly, ARM-PCR produced TCR beta libraries over three nested multiplex PCR rounds. From the multiplex PCR reads, TCRdb called clonotypes with MiXCR, one entry per CDR3 protein. The sample includes 45,000 to 55,000 distinct CDR3 sequences, 70% to 80% seen only once; the top ten take under 30%. Without any cell sorting, roughly 20-32 mg of bulk tissue yielded co-extracted RNA and DNA. Patients diagnosed with primary liver carcinoma received treatment through surgical resection. Whole-study results and caveats: Tumors carried a top-250-clone fraction significantly exceeding that of blood (p = 0.039).

Concerning this clonotype itself: The antigen remains unidentified.

The sequencing sample was made of liver tumor tissue from sampling region 2. Subset noted: tumor region T2, inferior pole. The sequence derives from a man between 40 and 49 years old with primary liver carcinoma and hepatitis B virus infection.

The CDR3 region is CASSTGTSRNYEQYF. The CDR3 nucleotides are TGTGCCAGCAGTACCGGGACTAGCAGAAACTACGAGCAGTACTTC. This rearrangement joins TRBV5-4 to TRBJ2-7, with TRBD2 matching 9 bases. The CDR3 is made up of 15 amino acids. Germline V lookup: CDR1 SGHNT, CDR2 YYREEE (reference sequence). V shed 5 bases and J 3 bases; nucleotides not matched to a gene: 9.